The clone carrying this T cell receptor (beta chain) appeared once. The antigen is unknown. This record comes from a study of graft-versus-host responses after intestinal transplantation. Looking at the study overall: Every one of the recipients received anti-thymocyte globulin induction and afterwards took tacrolimus and steroids for approximately three years.

Sequenced by immunoSEQ multiplex PCR; TCRdb stores in-frame clones only, minus some. The repertoire holds approximately 120,000 clones, with more than 90% as singletons. The CDR3 extends over 13 amino acids. Germline V gene sequence: CDR1 SNHLY, CDR2 FYNNEI. Trimming pared 4 bases from V and 4 bases from J, leaving 8 bases between. Study findings and constraints: Researchers found GvH clones in recipient marrow, and some showed up first in ileum or blood.

The chain recombines TRBV2 with TRBJ2-1; maybe TRBD2 (5 bases). This sample comprised unstimulated CD4+ T cells sorted from spleen or lymph node cells, obtained before intestinal transplant. This TCR was recovered from a human donor who received an intestinal transplant. CDR3 in amino acids: CASSGLQYNEQFF. In DNA, the CDR3 is TGTGCCAGCAGTGGACTACAGTACAATGAGCAGTTCTTC.